This T cell receptor (beta chain) was sequenced in a study of T cell repertoires in cytomegalovirus infection. Study in general: An indication of both CMV infection and matching HLA type came from public TCR beta signatures.

A remark on this clonotype: Its target is unknown.

The CDR3 consists of 14 residues. Germline loops: CDR1 SEHNR, CDR2 FQNEAQ (reference sequence). V gave up 2 bases and J gave up 5 bases, with 12 bases separating them. General study points: HLA-C-restricted CMV clonotypes gave the most frequent clonotype in two of eight donors.

MiXCR, run by TCRdb on the reads, gives a single entry per CDR3 protein. There are over 200,000 distinct CDR3 sequences in the sample; about 13% occur only once, and 7% to 9.5% lies in the top ten. This TCR derives from a human donor in good health (CMV status not recorded). Some clones in this sample may be carry-over from other donors' samples. V and J are TRBV7-9 and TRBJ1-1; D ambiguous. Sequences were obtained from PBMCs. CDR3 sequence (DNA): TGTGCCAGCAGCTTATGGACCCAAAATACTGAAGCTTTCTTT. Its translation is CASSLWTQNTEAFF.